This TCR beta chain was recorded in a study of blood T cell repertoires in COVID-19. As for the study in general: From T cells, B-cell-depleted T cells, or PBMCs came the material, which was cDNA or gDNA.

V was cut by 4 bases and J by 6 bases, with 14 bases left in between. The germline V gene has CDR1 ENHRY and CDR2 SYGVKD. There are 14 residues in the CDR3. Authors' processing steps: Amplification of reference gene primers was used by the study to estimate nucleated cell counts. Using immunoSEQ multiplex PCR, the repertoire was profiled, and TCRdb retains in-frame clones only, with some absent. The V and J calls and clone size are taken from that table; D and trimming were inferred from the DNA. The top ten hold roughly 3.7% of the sample, which has 150,000 to 190,000 clones, roughly 72% seen once. This TCR was sampled from an elderly woman with acute or convalescent COVID-19. The chain carries TRBV10-3 and TRBJ2-3, with D possibly being TRBD1 (6 bases). The sample comprised peripheral blood. In DNA form, the CDR3 reads TGTGCCATCAGTGGTGGGGGCCGCGTGGATACGCAGTATTTT. Residues: CAISGGGRVDTQYF.